The clone carrying this TCR beta chain was counted only a few times. What it binds is not known. These data come from a study of T cell responses to AZD1222 COVID-19 vaccine. General observations from the study: Close to half of all spike-specific TCRs reportedly target regions of the variants that are unmutated.

Assay: immunoSEQ multiplex PCR; the TCRdb copy retains only in-frame clones and omits some. Of 100,000 to 150,000 clones listed, 92% are singletons. Germline V gives CDR1 SQVTM, CDR2 ANQGSEA. Trimming took 3 bases from V and 8 from J, leaving 19 bases between them. The CDR3 is 14 amino acids. The V gene is TRBV29-1, the J gene TRBJ1-1; D may be TRBD1 (5 bases). This sequence was found in an adult in good health. The sample in question was peripheral blood, obtained on day 0 of AZD1222 vaccination. CDR3 sequence reads: CSVDPGGVYLEAFF. Here the CDR3 DNA reads TGCAGCGTTGATCCCGGGGGTGTCTATTTAGAAGCTTTCTTT. The full variable domain, completed using reference TRBV29-1 and TRBJ1-1, is SAVISQKPSRDICQRGTSLTIQCQVDSQVTMMFWYRQQPGQSLTLIATANQGSEATYESGFVIDKFPISRPNLTFSTLTVSNMSPEDSSIYLCSVDPGGVYLEAFFGQGTRLTVV.